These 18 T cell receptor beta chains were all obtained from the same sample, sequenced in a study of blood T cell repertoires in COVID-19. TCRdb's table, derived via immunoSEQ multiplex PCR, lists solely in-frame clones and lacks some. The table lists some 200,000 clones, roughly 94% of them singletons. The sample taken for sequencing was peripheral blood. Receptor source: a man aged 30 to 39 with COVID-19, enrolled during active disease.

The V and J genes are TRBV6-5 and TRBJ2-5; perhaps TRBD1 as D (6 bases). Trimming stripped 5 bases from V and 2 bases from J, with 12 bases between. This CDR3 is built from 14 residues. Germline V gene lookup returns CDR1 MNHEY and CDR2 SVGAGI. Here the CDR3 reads CASSTTGQQETQYF. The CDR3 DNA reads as TGTGCCAGCAGTACCACGGGACAACAAGAGACCCAGTACTTC.

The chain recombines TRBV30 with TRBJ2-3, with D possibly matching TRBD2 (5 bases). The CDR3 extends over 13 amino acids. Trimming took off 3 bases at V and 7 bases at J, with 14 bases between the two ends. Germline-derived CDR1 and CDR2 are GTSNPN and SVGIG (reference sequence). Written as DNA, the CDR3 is TGTGCCTGGAGCGGAGGCACGTTAAATACGCAGTATTTT. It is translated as CAWSGGTLNTQYF.

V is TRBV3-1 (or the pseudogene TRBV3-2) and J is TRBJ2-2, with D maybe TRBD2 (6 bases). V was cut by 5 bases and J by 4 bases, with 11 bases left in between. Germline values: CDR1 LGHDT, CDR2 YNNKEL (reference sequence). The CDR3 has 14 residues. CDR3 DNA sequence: TGTGCCAGCAGCTCGTTCGGGGGCACCGGGGAGCTGTTTTTT. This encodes CASSSFGGTGELFF.

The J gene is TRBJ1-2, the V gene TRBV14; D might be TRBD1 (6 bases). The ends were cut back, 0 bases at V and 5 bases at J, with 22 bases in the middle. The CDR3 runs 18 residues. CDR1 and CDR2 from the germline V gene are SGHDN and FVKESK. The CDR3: CASSQETFPGHLVYGYTF. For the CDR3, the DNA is TGTGCCAGCAGCCAAGAGACCTTTCCGGGACACCTGGTATATGGCTACACCTTC.

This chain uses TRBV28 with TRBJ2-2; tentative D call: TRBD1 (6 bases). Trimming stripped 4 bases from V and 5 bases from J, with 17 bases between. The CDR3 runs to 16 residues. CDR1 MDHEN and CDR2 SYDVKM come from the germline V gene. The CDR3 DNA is TGTGCCAGCAGTTGGAGTGGGCTACAGGGAACCGGGGAGCTGTTTTTT. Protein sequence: CASSWSGLQGTGELFF.

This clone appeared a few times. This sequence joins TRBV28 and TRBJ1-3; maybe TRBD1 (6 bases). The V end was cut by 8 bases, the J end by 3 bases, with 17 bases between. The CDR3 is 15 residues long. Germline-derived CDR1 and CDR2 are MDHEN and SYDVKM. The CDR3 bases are TGTGCCAGCGGGAAAACAGGGTCCGGTGGAAACACCATATATTTT. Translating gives CASGKTGSGGNTIYF.

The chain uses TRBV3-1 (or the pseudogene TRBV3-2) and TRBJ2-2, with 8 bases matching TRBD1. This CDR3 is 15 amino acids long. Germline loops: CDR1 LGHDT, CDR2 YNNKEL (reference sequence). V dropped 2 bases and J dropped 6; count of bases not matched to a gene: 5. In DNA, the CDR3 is TGTGCCAGCAGCCAACTATCAGGGGGCCCCGGGGAGCTGTTTTTT. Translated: CASSQLSGGPGELFF.

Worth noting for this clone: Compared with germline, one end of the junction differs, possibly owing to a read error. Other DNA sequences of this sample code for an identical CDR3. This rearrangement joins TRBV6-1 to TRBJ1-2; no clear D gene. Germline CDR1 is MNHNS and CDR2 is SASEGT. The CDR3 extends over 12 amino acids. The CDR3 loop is CASREVSYGYTF. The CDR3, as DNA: TGTGCCAGCAGGGAAGTTAGCTATGGCTACACCTTC.

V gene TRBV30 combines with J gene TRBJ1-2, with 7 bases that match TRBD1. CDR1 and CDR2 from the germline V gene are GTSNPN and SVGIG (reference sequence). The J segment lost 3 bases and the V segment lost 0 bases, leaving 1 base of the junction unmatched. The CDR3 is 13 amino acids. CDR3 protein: CAWSVGTDYGYTF. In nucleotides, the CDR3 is TGTGCCTGGAGTGTAGGGACAGACTATGGCTACACCTTC. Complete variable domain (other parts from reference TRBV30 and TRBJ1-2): SQTIHQWPATLVQPVGSPLSLECTVEGTSNPNLYWYRQAAGRGLQLLFYSVGIGQISSEVPQNLSASRPQDRQFILSSKKLLLSDSGFYLCAWSVGTDYGYTFGSGTRLTVV.

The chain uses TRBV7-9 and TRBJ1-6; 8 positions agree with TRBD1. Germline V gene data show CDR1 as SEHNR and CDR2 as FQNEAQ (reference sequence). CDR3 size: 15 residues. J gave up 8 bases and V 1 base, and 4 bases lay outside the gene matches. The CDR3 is CASSLEAGGDSPLHF. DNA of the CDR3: TGTGCCAGCAGCTTAGAGGCAGGGGGCGATTCACCCCTCCACTTT.

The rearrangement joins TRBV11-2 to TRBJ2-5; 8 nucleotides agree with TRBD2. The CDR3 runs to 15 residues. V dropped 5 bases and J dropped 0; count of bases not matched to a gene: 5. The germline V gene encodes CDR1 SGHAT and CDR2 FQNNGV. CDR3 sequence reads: CASSQTSGYQETQYF. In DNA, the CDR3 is TGTGCCAGCAGCCAAACTAGCGGCTACCAAGAGACCCAGTACTTC.

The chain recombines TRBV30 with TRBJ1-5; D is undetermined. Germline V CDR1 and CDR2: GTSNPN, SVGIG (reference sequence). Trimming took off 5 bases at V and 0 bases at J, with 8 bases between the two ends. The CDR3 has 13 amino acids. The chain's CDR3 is CAWGKYSNQPQHF. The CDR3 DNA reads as TGTGCCTGGGGTAAATATAGCAATCAGCCCCAGCATTTT.

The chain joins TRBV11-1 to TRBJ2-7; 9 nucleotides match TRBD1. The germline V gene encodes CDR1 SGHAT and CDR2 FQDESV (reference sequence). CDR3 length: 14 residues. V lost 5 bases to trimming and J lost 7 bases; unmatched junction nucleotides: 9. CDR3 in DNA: TGTGCCAGCAGCCCCCGGGACAGGGCACGGGAGCAGTACTTC. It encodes CASSPRDRAREQYF.

CDR3 sequence (DNA): TGTGCCAGCACCGGAGACGGAGGAAACACCATATATTTT. Encoded protein: CASTGDGGNTIYF. The chain combines TRBV3-1 (or the pseudogene TRBV3-2) with TRBJ1-3; unclear D gene. Trimming removed 7 bases at V and 4 bases at J, with 11 bases between. Germline values: CDR1 LGHDT, CDR2 YNNKEL (reference sequence). The CDR3 has 13 residues.

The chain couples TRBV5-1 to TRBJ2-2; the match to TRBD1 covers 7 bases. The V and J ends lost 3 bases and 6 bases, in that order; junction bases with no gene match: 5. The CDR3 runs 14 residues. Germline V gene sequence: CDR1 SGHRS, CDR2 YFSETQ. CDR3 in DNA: TGCGCCAGCAGCTGGGAAGGGGGCGCCGGGGAGCTGTTTTTT. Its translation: CASSWEGGAGELFF. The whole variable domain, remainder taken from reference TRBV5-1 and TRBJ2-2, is KAGVTQTPRYLIKTRGQQVTLSCSPISGHRSVSWYQQTPGQGLQFLFEYFSETQRNKGNFPGRFSGRQFSNSRSEMNVSTLELGDSALYLCASSWEGGAGELFFGEGSRLTVL.

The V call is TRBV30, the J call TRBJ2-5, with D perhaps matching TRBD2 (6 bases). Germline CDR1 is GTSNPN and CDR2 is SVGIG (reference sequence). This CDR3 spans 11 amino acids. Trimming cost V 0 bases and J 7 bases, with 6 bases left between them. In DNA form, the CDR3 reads TGTGCCTGGAGTGTGGAGGGGACCCAGTACTTC. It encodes CAWSVEGTQYF.

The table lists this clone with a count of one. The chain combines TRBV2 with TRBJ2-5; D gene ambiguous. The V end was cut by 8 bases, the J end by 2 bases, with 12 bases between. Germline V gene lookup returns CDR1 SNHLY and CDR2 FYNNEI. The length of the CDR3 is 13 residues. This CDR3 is CASCTDIQETQYF. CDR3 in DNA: TGTGCCAGCTGCACAGATATACAAGAGACCCAGTACTTC. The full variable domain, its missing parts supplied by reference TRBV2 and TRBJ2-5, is EPEVTQTPSHQVTQMGQEVILRCVPISNHLYFYWYRQILGQKVEFLVSFYNNEISEKSEIFDDQFSVERPDGSNFTLKIRSTKLEDSAMYFCASCTDIQETQYFGPGTRLLVL.

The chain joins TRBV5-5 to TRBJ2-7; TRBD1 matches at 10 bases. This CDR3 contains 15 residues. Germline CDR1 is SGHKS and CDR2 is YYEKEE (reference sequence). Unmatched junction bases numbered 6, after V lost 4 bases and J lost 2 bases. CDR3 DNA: TGTGCCAGCAGCCCAAGGGACAGGGGACCCTACGAGCAGTACTTC. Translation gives CASSPRDRGPYEQYF.